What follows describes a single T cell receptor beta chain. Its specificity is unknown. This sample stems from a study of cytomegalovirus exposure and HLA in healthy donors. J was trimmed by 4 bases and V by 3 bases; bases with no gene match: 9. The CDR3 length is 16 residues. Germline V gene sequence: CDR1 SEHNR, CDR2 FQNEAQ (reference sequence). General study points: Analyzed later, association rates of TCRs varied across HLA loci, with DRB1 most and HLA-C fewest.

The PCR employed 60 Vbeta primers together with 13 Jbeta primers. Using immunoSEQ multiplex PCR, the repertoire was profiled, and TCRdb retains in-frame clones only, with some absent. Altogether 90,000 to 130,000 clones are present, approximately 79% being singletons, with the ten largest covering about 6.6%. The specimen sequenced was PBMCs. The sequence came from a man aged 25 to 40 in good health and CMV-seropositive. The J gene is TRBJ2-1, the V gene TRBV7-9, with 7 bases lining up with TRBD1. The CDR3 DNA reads TGTGCCAGCAGCTTTACAACGGGACAGAGATACAATGAGCAGTTCTTC. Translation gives CASSFTTGQRYNEQFF.